What follows are 20 T cell receptor beta chains derived from one specimen sequenced in a study of T cell responses to AZD1222 COVID-19 vaccine. Profiling relied on immunoSEQ multiplex PCR, and the TCRdb table lists in-frame clones only, not all of them. Altogether 130,000 or so clones are present, approximately 90% being singletons, with the ten largest covering under 2%. This specimen was peripheral blood, taken on day 0 of AZD1222 vaccination. These receptors all stem from an adult in good health.

This chain joins TRBV5-4 and TRBJ2-1; 7 positions match TRBD2. Germline assignment: CDR1 SGHNT and CDR2 YYREEE (reference sequence). The CDR3 contains 15 residues. V lost 0 bases, J lost 1 base, and 1 base stayed unmatched. The CDR3 DNA reads as TGTGCCAGCAGCTTGGCCGGGAGGTCCTACAATGAGCAGTTCTTC. Protein sequence: CASSLAGRSYNEQFF.

The chain employs TRBV9 and TRBJ2-1, with 7 bases aligning to TRBD1. The CDR3 sequence is 16 residues long. The trim removed 3 bases at V and 0 bases at J, leaving 6 bases unmatched. Germline V gene lookup returns CDR1 SGDLS and CDR2 YYNGEE. The CDR3 loop reads CASSADRATSYNEQFF. The DNA of the CDR3 is TGTGCCAGCAGCGCCGACAGGGCTACCTCCTACAATGAGCAGTTCTTC.

The chain is built from TRBV2 and TRBJ1-2; D is perhaps TRBD1 (6 bases). Germline CDR1 and CDR2: SNHLY and FYNNEI. The CDR3 runs to 13 residues. V was cut by 6 bases and J by 4 bases, with 12 bases left in between. As DNA, the CDR3 is TGTGCCAGCAGCCCCCAGGGGACCTATGGCTACACCTTC. Protein product: CASSPQGTYGYTF.

CDR3 nucleotide sequence: TGTGCCAGCACCTCTCCATTGGGTGGTGGCGCGACCCAGTACTTC. This translates into CASTSPLGGGATQYF. The V call is TRBV6-5, the J call TRBJ2-5; the D is unclear. V lost 7 bases to trimming and J lost 7 bases, with 22 bases between them. Germline V gives CDR1 MNHEY, CDR2 SVGAGI. The CDR3 contains 15 residues.

For this clone: Different DNA sequences within this sample yield the same CDR3. The chain is built from TRBV18 and TRBJ2-3; D not resolved. This CDR3 spans 13 amino acids. Trimming left V 3 bases short and J 2 bases short, with 6 bases between. Germline V gene lookup returns CDR1 KGHSH and CDR2 LQKENI. CDR3 sequence: CASSPGSTDTQYF. The DNA for the CDR3 is TGTGCCAGCTCACCCGGGTCCACAGATACGCAGTATTTT.

This clone has more than one count but fewer than ten. J is TRBJ1-2 and V is TRBV11-2; D uncertain. Germline V gives CDR1 SGHAT, CDR2 FQNNGV. The CDR3 has 14 amino acids. Trimming left V 1 base short and J 2 bases short, with 8 bases between. CDR3 nucleotides: TGTGCCAGCAGCTTAGTCCCGGGAAACTATGGCTACACCTTC. Translated: CASSLVPGNYGYTF.

In its sample, this clone was seen once. The rearrangement links TRBV6-2 or TRBV6-3 to TRBJ1-2; D is unclear. Trimming removed 4 bases from V and 2 bases from J, with 11 bases in between. The germline CDR1 and CDR2 sequences are MNHEY and SVGEGT. The CDR3 spans 14 residues. The CDR3 DNA sequence: TGTGCCAGCAGTTCTGGGCTCGGCAACTATGGCTACACCTTC. Amino acid sequence: CASSSGLGNYGYTF.

The chain uses TRBV7-9 and TRBJ2-1; D is undetermined. V was shortened by 4 bases and J by 6 bases, with 19 bases between the two germline ends. CDR1 and CDR2 from the germline V gene are SEHNR and FQNEAQ (reference sequence). This CDR3 is built from 16 residues. Here the CDR3 reads CASSSRFRQGPNEQFF. CDR3 in DNA: TGTGCCAGCAGCTCCCGATTTCGACAAGGCCCCAATGAGCAGTTCTTC.

This clone was seen just once. CDR3 protein: CASSFSQGDRGPYEQYF. CDR3 nucleotide sequence: TGTGCCAGCAGTTTCAGTCAGGGGGACAGGGGGCCCTACGAGCAGTACTTC. The chain joins TRBV27 to TRBJ2-7; the match to TRBD1 covers 12 bases. V shed 3 bases, J shed 2 bases, and the junction held 8 bases outside the gene matches. The germline V gene has CDR1 MNHEY and CDR2 SMNVEV (reference sequence). This CDR3 spans 17 amino acids.

This rearrangement joins TRBV19 to TRBJ1-2, with 10 bases aligning to TRBD1. V gave up 5 bases and J gave up 4 bases; unmatched junction bases: 7. Germline CDR1 reads LNHDA; CDR2 reads SQIVND (reference sequence). The CDR3 has 15 residues. The DNA of the CDR3 is TGTGCCAGTAGTGCGACAGGGGGCCAGGGCTATGGCTACACCTTC. Its protein product is CASSATGGQGYGYTF.

The V and J genes are TRBV19 and TRBJ2-2, with 7 nucleotides matching TRBD1. The germline V gene has CDR1 LNHDA and CDR2 SQIVND (reference sequence). After removal of 8 bases from V and 2 bases from J, the junction contained 2 bases not matched to a gene. The CDR3 covers 13 residues. In nucleotides, the CDR3 is TGTGCCAGTCGACAGGGTAACACCGGGGAGCTGTTTTTT. This gives the protein CASRQGNTGELFF.

This chain uses TRBV3-1 (or the pseudogene TRBV3-2) with TRBJ1-1; 8 bases agree with TRBD1. Trimming at V came to 4 bases and at J to 7 bases, leaving 8 bases not matched to a gene. The germline V gene encodes CDR1 LGHDT and CDR2 YNNKEL (reference sequence). This CDR3 is 14 amino acids long. Written as DNA, the CDR3 is TGTGCCAGCAGCCTCTTGCTCGGACAGGGTGAAGCTTTCTTT. This sequence encodes CASSLLLGQGEAFF.

The chain recombines TRBV5-1 with TRBJ1-6; D uncertain. Per germline, CDR1 SGHRS and CDR2 YFSETQ. The CDR3 is made up of 16 amino acids. V was pared by 4 bases and J by 0 bases, with 11 bases between. CDR3 sequence (DNA): TGCGCCAGCAGCGCGGACGGAATCTCCTATAATTCACCCCTCCACTTT. Its protein product is CASSADGISYNSPLHF.

The chain has TRBV29-1 and TRBJ2-1, with 8 bases fitting TRBD2. The germline CDR1 and CDR2 sequences are SQVTM and ANQGSEA. The CDR3 covers 12 residues. With V trimmed by 7 bases and J by 4 bases, 3 bases remained unmatched. The CDR3 reads CSGGGRYNEQFF. The CDR3 bases are TGCAGCGGCGGGGGGCGTTACAATGAGCAGTTCTTC.

V usage is TRBV19 and J usage is TRBJ2-2; tentatively, D is TRBD1 (5 bases). V was trimmed by 6 bases and J by 1 base, leaving 6 bases between them. The germline V gene has CDR1 LNHDA and CDR2 SQIVND (reference sequence). The CDR3 spans 13 residues. The CDR3 region is CASRGQNTGELFF. CDR3 sequence (DNA): TGTGCCAGTAGGGGGCAGAACACCGGGGAGCTGTTTTTT.

This chain links TRBV30 with TRBJ1-4; the D gene is possibly TRBD1 (5 bases). With 1 base removed from V and 10 bases from J, the gap between germline ends came to 22 bases. This CDR3 contains 16 residues. Germline CDR1 is GTSNPN and CDR2 is SVGIG (reference sequence). CDR3 region: CAWSAPGAVNDGKLFF. CDR3 coding DNA: TGTGCCTGGAGTGCGCCCGGGGCGGTGAATGATGGAAAACTGTTTTTT.

This sequence joins TRBV19 and TRBJ2-7, with D uncertain. CDR1 is LNHDA, CDR2 SQIVND, per germline (reference sequence). V lost 7 bases and J lost 4, with 14 bases in between. The CDR3 extends over 13 amino acids. In DNA, the CDR3 is TGTGCCAGTAAAGGGTTCGACGAGTACGAGCAGTACTTC. This gives the protein CASKGFDEYEQYF. The full variable domain, in which reference TRBV19 and TRBJ2-7 provide the parts outside the CDR3, is DGGITQSPKYLFRKEGQNVTLSCEQNLNHDAMYWYRQDPGQGLRLIYYSQIVNDFQKGDIAEGYSVSREKKESFPLTVTSAQKNPTAFYLCASKGFDEYEQYFGPGTRLTVT.

The chain carries TRBV29-1 and TRBJ2-7; TRBD1 matches at 9 bases. The CDR3 consists of 12 residues. J lost 10 bases, V lost 1 base, and 5 bases had no gene match. Germline loops: CDR1 SQVTM, CDR2 ANQGSEA. Here the CDR3 reads CSVEVRTGDQYF. The CDR3 bases are TGCAGCGTTGAAGTAAGGACAGGGGACCAGTACTTC.

The chain links TRBV6-4 to TRBJ1-2, with D perhaps matching TRBD1 (5 bases). This CDR3 contains 13 residues. In germline, CDR1 is MRHNA, CDR2 SNTAGT. V dropped 2 bases and J dropped 7 bases, with 11 bases sitting between them. The CDR3 loop is CASSDGRGVGYTF. Here the CDR3 DNA reads TGTGCCAGCAGTGACGGACGGGGGGTTGGCTACACCTTC.

The CDR3: CASSVGGGGNTIYF. As DNA, the CDR3 is TGTGCCAGCAGCGTAGGAGGGGGTGGAAACACCATATATTTT. The chain couples TRBV9 to TRBJ1-3; D perhaps matches TRBD1 (6 bases). In germline, CDR1 is SGDLS, CDR2 YYNGEE. Deletions cut 0 bases from V and 3 bases from J, with 7 bases between. This CDR3 is built from 14 residues.